A selection of T cell receptor beta chains follows, all from one sample in a study of CXCR3-negative and CXCR3-positive naive CD8 T cells. TCRdb re-called the 5' RACE reads; every CDR3 protein appears as one record, without DNA. This sample's table has some 39,000 distinct CDR3 sequences. Sample: naive CXCR3- CD8+ T cells from blood. The receptors stem from a human donor in good health. Some clones in this sample may be carry-over from other donors' samples. The CDR3 runs from the conserved cysteine through the conserved F or W. Size is omitted from some rows. Given values are once, few, many or a class for expanded clones.

TRBJ2-5	TRBV4-1	NA	15	CASSQDGTSGETQYF
TRBJ1-4	TRBV6-6	NA	12	CASSAQTEKLFF
TRBJ2-1	TRBV29-1	NA	14	CSVLTGSSYNEQFF
TRBJ2-3	TRBV20-1	NA	14	CSARMGLARDTQYF
TRBJ2-1	TRBV7-9	NA	17	CASSRRTSGSSYIEQFF
TRBJ2-1	TRBV29-1	NA	12	CSVEGLEEEQFF
TRBJ1-5	TRBV27	NA	15	CASSLTGANYQPQHF
TRBJ2-3	TRBV19	NA	15	CASSLVAGSTDTQYF
TRBJ2-1	TRBV12-3/TRBV12-4	NA	14	CASSVAGGVNEQFF
TRBJ1-4	TRBV6-6	NA	17	CASSWGTYGRTNEKLFF
TRBJ2-5	TRBV27	NA	17	CASSLIYTGTGTETQYF
TRBJ2-3	TRBV29-1	NA	17	CSVETQGAGGPPDTQYF
TRBJ2-7	TRBV4-1	medium-sized	13	CASSQAGVHEQYF
TRBJ2-1	TRBV27	NA	16	CASSLSGGPSYNEQFF
TRBJ2-5	TRBV7-3	NA	14	CASSPTGLQETQYF
TRBJ1-4	TRBV28	NA	16	CASSPTATARVEKLFF
TRBJ2-1	TRBV28	NA	15	CASAGGESSYNEQFF
TRBJ1-2	TRBV6-6	NA	16	CASSSDPDRGFNGYTF
TRBJ2-6	TRBV27	NA	15	CASSDTGSGANVLTF
TRBJ1-1	TRBV20-1	NA	11	CSAFGQLEAFF
TRBJ2-7	TRBV29-1	NA	14	CSVIGKGTSYEQYF
TRBJ2-2	TRBV14	NA	18	CASSQFRDSRSYAGELFF
TRBJ2-5	TRBV7-6	NA	16	CASSPPGVLAGETQYF